This TCR beta chain was recorded in a study of blood T cell repertoires in COVID-19 (dated by TCRdb to about 2020). For the wider study: The collaborator samples originated in the United States, Italy and Spain and spanned the acute and convalescent phases of COVID-19. The material from the prospective study consisted of cDNA or gDNA derived from T cells, B-cell-depleted T cells, or PBMCs. The dataset comprised deeply sampled blood TCRbeta repertoires from subjects exposed to, actively infected with, or recovered from COVID-19. A freely available public database, intended as a resource for researchers studying the immune response to SARS-CoV-2, is where the repertoires were released. The samples were drawn from the first 160 participants of the ongoing ImmuneRACE study and from over a thousand subjects provided by 6 global collaborators. A de-identified subject ID, COVID-19 status, age in years and sex were almost always included in the sample metadata. HLA class I and class II types, where available, came from metadata supplied by the sample provider rather than from assay-based typing. What the authors observed across the whole study: How much clinical and demographic metadata was included differed by source and by participant, and the metadata was provided uncurated.

Collaborating institutions collected whole blood in K2EDTA tubes following their own protocols. Collaborator samples were shipped for TCRbeta analysis as frozen whole blood, isolated PBMCs, or DNA extracted from either sample type. With respect to this clone: This clone's antigen is unknown. The record has no base qualities; no much larger clone is one base away.

Compared with germline, V lacks 4 bases and J lacks 4 bases; bases without a gene match: 11. From the germline V gene, CDR1 is MNHEY and CDR2 is SVGEGT. The CDR3, from cysteine to phenylalanine, totals 16 residues. This entry keeps only the CDR3 DNA: 48 bases, framed from base 1. The immunoSEQ Assay, a bias-controlled multiplex PCR, was used to amplify TCRbeta CDR3 regions from genomic DNA. Concerning the study's data processing: Within the assay, amplification of reference gene primers was used to estimate how many nucleated cells each sample contained. Sequence reads were collapsed and filtered to measure the absolute abundance of every unique TCRbeta CDR3 rearrangement. For each sample, productive Simpson clonality was calculated by taking the square root of Simpson's diversity index across productive rearrangements. Entries here come from immuneACCESS through TCRdb and include only in-frame sequences with V and J called. Some clones fail to appear in such tables; in the studies checked, an unresolved V gene covers under half of the shortfall, and the cause of the remainder is unknown. The D gene and trimming were derived from the DNA, and the V and J assignments and clone size from that table. The sample records approximately 280,000 clones, around 91% of which are singletons. Approximately 12% of the sample belongs to the ten largest clones.

Source material: peripheral blood. The sequence came from a woman aged 60-70 years with acute or convalescent COVID-19. The rearrangement joined TRBV6-2 or TRBV6-3 to TRBJ1-2, with 8 middle bases fitting TRBD1. The DNA sequence is given as TGTGCCAGCAGTTCTTACGCCGGGACAGGAGTCTATGGCTACACCTTC. Its protein product is CASSSYAGTGVYGYTF.